The 29 T cell receptor beta chains below come from one sample, sequenced in a study of cytomegalovirus exposure and HLA in healthy donors. The PCR had 60 Vbeta and 13 Jbeta primers. The table came from immunoSEQ multiplex PCR; TCRdb's copy has only in-frame clones and leaves some out. The sample has 100,000 or so clones, about three quarters seen once; the top ten hold about 5%. Sequences were obtained from PBMCs. The receptors here all came from a male donor in good health and CMV-seronegative.

The chain links TRBV19 to TRBJ2-5, with D maybe TRBD1 (5 bases). The V gene's germline CDR1 is LNHDA and CDR2 SQIVND (reference sequence). The CDR3 has 14 amino acids. V shed 4 bases and J shed 1 base, with 10 bases lying between them. The chain's CDR3 is CASSTWGPQETQYF. The CDR3 DNA is TGTGCCAGTAGTACGTGGGGCCCCCAAGAGACCCAGTACTTC.

The chain joins TRBV5-1 to TRBJ2-7; 9 positions match TRBD2. The CDR3 covers 16 residues. Germline loops: CDR1 SGHRS, CDR2 YFSETQ. V dropped 4 bases and J dropped 9; count of bases not matched to a gene: 17. This CDR3 is CASSPLAGSAGSGQYF. CDR3 DNA sequence: TGCGCCAGCAGCCCTCTAGCGGGGAGCGCAGGTTCGGGGCAGTACTTC.

This chain uses TRBV5-6 with TRBJ1-1; 7 bases align to TRBD1. Trimming cost V 4 bases and J 2 bases; bases outside gene matches: 5. The CDR3 is 14 amino acids. The germline V gene encodes CDR1 SGHDT and CDR2 YYEEEE. CDR3 protein: CASSLRQGNTEAFF. CDR3 nucleotide sequence: TGTGCCAGCAGCCTCCGACAGGGCAACACTGAAGCTTTCTTT.

Turning to this clone: The same CDR3 can be traced to other DNA sequences in this sample. This chain joins TRBV27 and TRBJ2-7; D may be TRBD2 (6 bases). Trimming shortened V by 0 bases and J by 3 bases, and 12 bases separated the two germline ends. The length of the CDR3 is 15 residues. Germline values: CDR1 MNHEY, CDR2 SMNVEV (reference sequence). The CDR3 nucleotides read TGTGCCAGCAGTTTATCGGAGGGAGGCGTCTACGAGCAGTACTTC. Protein sequence: CASSLSEGGVYEQYF.

The V gene is TRBV19, the J gene TRBJ2-1; a weak D match, TRBD2 (6 bases). Germline lookup yields CDR1 LNHDA and CDR2 SQIVND (reference sequence). The CDR3 runs to 15 residues. Between the trimmed V and J ends, which lost 3 bases and 8 bases, there was a span of 17 bases. The CDR3 DNA follows: TGTGCCAGTAGTATTACCGGGAGCCGGGGCCATGAGCAGTTCTTC. It encodes CASSITGSRGHEQFF.

The rearrangement links TRBV4-1 to TRBJ1-3, with D perhaps matching TRBD1 (6 bases). CDR1 and CDR2 from the germline V gene are MGHRA and YSYEKL. V was shortened by 4 bases and J by 4 bases, with 14 bases between the two germline ends. The CDR3 is 15 residues long. CDR3 in amino acids: CASSRSQGFGNTIYF. For the CDR3, the DNA is TGCGCCAGCAGCCGATCACAGGGTTTCGGAAACACCATATATTTT.

This clone was seen just once. The chain links TRBV29-1 to TRBJ2-7; TRBD1 agrees at 7 bases. The CDR3 runs to 13 residues. V dropped 6 bases and J dropped 0; count of bases not matched to a gene: 5. Germline-derived CDR1 and CDR2 are SQVTM and ANQGSEA. DNA of the CDR3: TGCAGCGTCGCAGGGGACAGCTCCTACGAGCAGTACTTC. Its translation: CSVAGDSSYEQYF.

The chain uses TRBV4-2 and TRBJ1-5; 11 nucleotides agree with TRBD1. Trimming cost V 0 bases and J 9 bases; bases outside gene matches: 7. Per the germline V gene, CDR1 is LGHNA and CDR2 is YNFKEQ. There are 16 residues in the CDR3. This CDR3 is CASSQEGGQGVRPQHF. CDR3 nucleotides: TGTGCCAGCAGCCAAGAGGGGGGACAGGGGGTGAGGCCCCAGCATTTT.

V usage is TRBV5-1 and J usage is TRBJ1-2, with TRBD1 identical over 8 bases. The CDR3 loop spans 16 amino acids. After removal of 0 bases from V and 7 bases from J, the junction contained 11 bases not matched to a gene. Germline lookup yields CDR1 SGHRS and CDR2 YFSETQ. CDR3 amino acids: CASSLETGVPPGGYTF. DNA for the CDR3: TGCGCCAGCAGCTTGGAGACAGGGGTACCCCCAGGTGGCTACACCTTC.

Within the sample, this clone is medium-sized. V is TRBV15 and J is TRBJ1-5, with 7 bases identical to TRBD1. The CDR3 runs to 17 residues. V lost 1 base to trimming and J lost 4 bases; unmatched junction nucleotides: 10. CDR1 and CDR2 from the germline V gene are LNHNV and YYDKDF (reference sequence). The CDR3 spells CATSRAYGTESNQPQHF. The CDR3 DNA reads as TGTGCCACCAGCAGAGCTTACGGGACAGAGTCTAATCAGCCCCAGCATTTT.

Note on this clone: At one of its ends the junction is not consistent with the germline gene, which may arise from a read error. The same CDR3 can be traced to other DNA sequences in this sample. The chain couples TRBV4-1 to TRBJ1-4; the match to TRBD1 covers 9 bases. This CDR3 is 16 amino acids long. Germline assignment: CDR1 MGHRA and CDR2 YSYEKL. The CDR3 loop reads CASSREGTGRDEKLFF. CDR3 sequence (DNA): TGCGCCAGCAGCCGCGAAGGGACAGGGAGAGATGAAAAACTGTTCTTT.

This clone was observed once. The chain has TRBV28 and TRBJ1-2; TRBD1 is a possible D gene (5 bases). From germline, CDR1 is MDHEN and CDR2 SYDVKM. V was clipped by 2 bases and J by 7 bases, with 14 bases between them. The CDR3 totals 14 residues. Here the CDR3 reads CASSLQGAFRGYTF. The CDR3 DNA reads TGTGCCAGCAGTTTACAGGGTGCCTTTCGTGGCTACACCTTC.

V and J are TRBV6-6 and TRBJ2-4; 7 nucleotides agree with TRBD1. The CDR3 runs 16 residues. Trimming cost V 2 bases and J 4 bases; bases outside gene matches: 8. CDR1 MNHNY and CDR2 SVGAGI come from the germline V gene (reference sequence). This CDR3 is CASSYGQGEVKNIQYF. Here the CDR3 DNA reads TGTGCCAGCAGTTACGGGCAGGGGGAAGTAAAAAACATTCAGTACTTC.

CDR3 coding DNA: TGCGCCAGCAGCCAGGAACCGACCAGGTACTCTGGAAACACCATATATTTT. This sequence encodes CASSQEPTRYSGNTIYF. This sequence joins TRBV4-1 and TRBJ1-3; D remains unclear. The CDR3 has 17 amino acids. From germline, CDR1 is MGHRA and CDR2 YSYEKL. The ends were cut back, 3 bases at V and 0 bases at J, with 15 bases in the middle.

The V call is TRBV19, the J call TRBJ1-1; possibly TRBD1 for D (5 bases). Germline CDR1 is LNHDA and CDR2 is SQIVND (reference sequence). Deletions cut 7 bases from V and 2 bases from J, with 17 bases between. This CDR3 contains 15 residues. This CDR3 reads CASTQGRGSNTEAFF. The DNA of the CDR3 is TGTGCCAGTACCCAGGGAAGGGGCTCCAACACTGAAGCTTTCTTT.

This chain uses TRBV28 with TRBJ1-4; 7 nucleotides align to TRBD1. The junction had 5 bases not matched to a gene; V was cut back by 8 bases and J by 5 bases. The CDR3 is 13 residues long. Germline values: CDR1 MDHEN, CDR2 SYDVKM. The CDR3 DNA is TGTGCCAGCTTGAACAGGGGAAATGAAAAACTGTTTTTT. Its protein is CASLNRGNEKLFF.

The rearrangement joins TRBV11-2 to TRBJ1-1; 8 bases are shared with TRBD1. The CDR3 sequence is 18 residues long. Trimming removed 4 bases from V and 4 bases from J; junction bases left unmatched: 17. Germline-derived CDR1 and CDR2 are SGHAT and FQNNGV. As DNA, the CDR3 is TGTGCCAGCAGCTCTTTCCGGCAGGGGGCGTCATCGCCCACTGAAGCTTTCTTT. The encoded protein is CASSSFRQGASSPTEAFF.

The V and J genes are TRBV6-1 and TRBJ2-5, with 7 bases that match TRBD2. The end of the DNA fits TRBJ2-7 better, so the J call may be wrong. The CDR3 has 14 amino acids. Germline V gene lookup returns CDR1 MNHNS and CDR2 SASEGT. The CDR3 nucleotides are TGTGCCAGCAGCCGAGAGCGGGGCTCCTACGAGCAGTACTTC. It encodes CASSRERGSYEQYF.

The gene calls are TRBV11-1 and TRBJ2-5; 10 bases are shared with TRBD2. The germline V gene encodes CDR1 SGHAT and CDR2 FQDESV (reference sequence). After removal of 5 bases from V and 5 bases from J, the junction contained 8 bases not matched to a gene. The length of the CDR3 is 15 residues. The CDR3 reads CASSAASGSTETQYF. The CDR3 DNA is TGTGCCAGCAGCGCGGCTAGCGGGAGTACGGAGACCCAGTACTTC. Based on the CDR3 plus reference TRBV11-1 and TRBJ2-5, the full variable domain is EAEVAQSPRYKITEKSQAVAFWCDPISGHATLYWYRQILGQGPELLVQFQDESVVDDSQLPKDRFSAERLKGVDSTLKIQPAELGDSAMYLCASSAASGSTETQYFGPGTRLLVL.

This clone has more than one count but fewer than ten. The chain joins TRBV25-1 to TRBJ2-1, with TRBD1 identical over 10 bases. The CDR3 length is 15 residues. The germline CDR1 and CDR2 sequences are MGHDK and SYGVNS. J was trimmed by 8 bases and V by 3 bases; bases with no gene match: 7. The CDR3 DNA reads TGTGCCAGCAGTGATCGTCGGGACAGGGGCCATGAGCAGTTCTTC. Residues: CASSDRRDRGHEQFF.

The chain employs TRBV18 and TRBJ1-5, with D perhaps TRBD1 (5 bases). The V gene's germline CDR1 is KGHSH and CDR2 LQKENI. The CDR3 spans 14 residues. Between the trimmed V and J ends, which lost 6 bases and 0 bases, there was a span of 9 bases. CDR3 region: CASSGGGSNQPQHF. The CDR3 nucleotides read TGTGCCAGCTCCGGGGGGGGTAGCAATCAGCCCCAGCATTTT. The full variable domain, rest sourced from reference TRBV18 and TRBJ1-5, is NAGVMQNPRHLVRRRGQEARLRCSPMKGHSHVYWYRQLPEEGLKFMVYLQKENIIDESGMPKERFSAEFPKEGPSILRIQQVVRGDSAAYFCASSGGGSNQPQHFGDGTRLSIL.

The chain is built from TRBV23-1 and TRBJ2-6; 7 bases fit TRBD1. TRBV23-1 counts as an open reading frame of uncertain function. V was clipped by 6 bases and J by 0 bases; unmatched bases: 8. The CDR3 is 17 residues long. DNA for the CDR3: TGCGCCAGCAGCCCCACAGGGGTGTCCTCTGGGGCCAACGTCCTGACTTTC. It codes for CASSPTGVSSGANVLTF.

This clone was detected only a few times. The gene calls are TRBV6-5 and TRBJ2-7; tentatively, D is TRBD1 (5 bases). The CDR3 has 14 amino acids. Germline CDR1 MNHEY, CDR2 SVGAGI. The ends were cut back, 2 bases at V and 3 bases at J, with 11 bases in the middle. The CDR3 spells CASSYRTGFYEQYF. The DNA of the CDR3 is TGTGCCAGCAGTTACAGAACAGGATTCTACGAGCAGTACTTC.

The chain carries TRBV18 and TRBJ2-4; TRBD2 matches 8 bases. There are 13 residues in the CDR3. J was trimmed by 8 bases and V by 3 bases; bases with no gene match: 3. Germline loops: CDR1 KGHSH, CDR2 LQKENI. CDR3 sequence (DNA): TGTGCCAGCTCACCCGGGGGGGCAGACATTCAGTACTTC. The encoded protein is CASSPGGADIQYF.

V usage is TRBV10-1 and J usage is TRBJ2-5; TRBD1 is a possible D gene (5 bases). The CDR3 length is 13 residues. Germline CDR1 is WNHNN and CDR2 is SYGVQD (reference sequence). The V and J ends lost 4 bases and 0 bases respectively, with 6 bases between them. This CDR3 is CASSGQYQETQYF. The CDR3 nucleotides are TGCGCCAGCAGTGGACAGTACCAAGAGACCCAGTACTTC.

This chain joins TRBV7-9 and TRBJ2-1; weak D call: TRBD2 (6 bases). Germline V gene data show CDR1 as SEHNR and CDR2 as FQNEAQ (reference sequence). Trimming took off 5 bases at V and 3 bases at J, with 14 bases between the two ends. This CDR3 region has 15 residues. The CDR3 nucleotides read TGTGCCAGCAGCCTTGGAGGCGGGGACTACAATGAGCAGTTCTTC. This codes for CASSLGGGDYNEQFF.

This clone was seen only a few times. The chain is built from TRBV6-1 and TRBJ2-3, with D maybe TRBD2 (5 bases). Germline values: CDR1 MNHNS, CDR2 SASEGT. CDR3 length: 12 amino acids. V gave up 7 bases and J gave up 13 bases, with 18 bases separating them. The CDR3 here is CASTGGGHREYF. The CDR3 bases are TGTGCCAGCACCGGAGGCGGTCATCGGGAGTATTTT.

J is TRBJ2-1 and V is TRBV5-1, with 12 nucleotides matching TRBD2. Germline assignment: CDR1 SGHRS and CDR2 YFSETQ. The CDR3 consists of 15 residues. V was clipped by 0 bases and J by 10 bases; unmatched bases: 5. As DNA, the CDR3 is TGCGCCAGCAGCTTGGCTAGCGGGAGGGCCGGGGAGCAGTTCTTC. Its protein product is CASSLASGRAGEQFF.

Concerning this clone: The junction departs from the called germline gene at one end, perhaps through a read error. The rearrangement joins TRBV7-7 to TRBJ2-2; D is possibly TRBD2 (6 bases). The V gene's germline CDR1 is SSHAT and CDR2 FNYEAQ (reference sequence). The CDR3 consists of 15 residues. Written as DNA, the CDR3 is TGTGCTAGCAGCTTGTTGCGGGGAAACACCGGGGAGCTGTTTTTT. Translation: CASSLLRGNTGELFF.